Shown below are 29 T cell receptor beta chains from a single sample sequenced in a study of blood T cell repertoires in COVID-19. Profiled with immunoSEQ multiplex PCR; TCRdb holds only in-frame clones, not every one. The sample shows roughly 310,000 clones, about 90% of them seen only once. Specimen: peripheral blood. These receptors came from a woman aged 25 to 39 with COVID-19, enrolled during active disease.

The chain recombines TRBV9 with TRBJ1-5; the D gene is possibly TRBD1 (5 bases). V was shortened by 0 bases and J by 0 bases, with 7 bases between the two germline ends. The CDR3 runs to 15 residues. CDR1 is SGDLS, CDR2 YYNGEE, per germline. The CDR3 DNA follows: TGTGCCAGCAGCGTAGGTCAGGGTAGCAATCAGCCCCAGCATTTT. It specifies CASSVGQGSNQPQHF.

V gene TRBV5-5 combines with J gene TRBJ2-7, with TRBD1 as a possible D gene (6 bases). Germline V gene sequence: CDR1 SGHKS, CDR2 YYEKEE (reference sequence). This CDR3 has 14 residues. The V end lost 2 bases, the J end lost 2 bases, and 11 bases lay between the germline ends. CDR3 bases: TGTGCCAGCAGCTTAACAGGGAGCACCTACGAGCAGTACTTC. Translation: CASSLTGSTYEQYF.

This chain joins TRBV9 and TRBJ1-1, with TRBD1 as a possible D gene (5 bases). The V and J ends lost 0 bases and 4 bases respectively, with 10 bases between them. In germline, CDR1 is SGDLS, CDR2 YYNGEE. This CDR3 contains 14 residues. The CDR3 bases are TGTGCCAGCAGCGTAGGACGGGGGACCACTGAAGCTTTCTTT. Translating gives CASSVGRGTTEAFF.

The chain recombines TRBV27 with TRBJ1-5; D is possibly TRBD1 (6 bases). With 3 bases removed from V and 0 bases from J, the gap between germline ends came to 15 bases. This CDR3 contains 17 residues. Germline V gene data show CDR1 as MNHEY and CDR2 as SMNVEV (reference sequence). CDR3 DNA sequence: TGTGCCAGCAGTTTTCAGGGGCGAGGGCATAGCAATCAGCCCCAGCATTTT. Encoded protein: CASSFQGRGHSNQPQHF.

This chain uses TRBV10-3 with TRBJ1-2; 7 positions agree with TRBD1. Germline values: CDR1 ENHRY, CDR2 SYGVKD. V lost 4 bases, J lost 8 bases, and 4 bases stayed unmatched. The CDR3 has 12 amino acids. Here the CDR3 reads CAISGGGAGYTF. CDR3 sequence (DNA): TGTGCCATCAGTGGAGGGGGCGCGGGCTACACCTTC.

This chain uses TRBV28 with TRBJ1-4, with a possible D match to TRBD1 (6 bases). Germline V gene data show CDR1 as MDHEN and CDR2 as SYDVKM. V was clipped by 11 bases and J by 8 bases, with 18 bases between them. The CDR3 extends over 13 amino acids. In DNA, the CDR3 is TGTGCCTCACTTGGGGGGGCGAGAGAAAAACTGTTTTTT. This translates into CASLGGAREKLFF.

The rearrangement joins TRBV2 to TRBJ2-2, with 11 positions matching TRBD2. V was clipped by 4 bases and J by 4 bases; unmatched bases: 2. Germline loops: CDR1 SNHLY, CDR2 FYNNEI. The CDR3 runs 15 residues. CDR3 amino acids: CASSGGLAGTGELFF. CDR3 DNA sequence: TGTGCCAGCAGTGGAGGACTAGCGGGCACCGGGGAGCTGTTTTTT.

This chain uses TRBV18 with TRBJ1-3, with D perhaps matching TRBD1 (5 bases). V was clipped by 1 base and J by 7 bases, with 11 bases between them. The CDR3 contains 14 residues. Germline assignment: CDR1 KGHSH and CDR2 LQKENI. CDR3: CASSPLQGANTIYF. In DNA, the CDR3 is TGTGCCAGCTCACCACTCCAAGGGGCGAACACCATATATTTT. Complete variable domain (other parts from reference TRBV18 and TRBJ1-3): NAGVMQNPRHLVRRRGQEARLRCSPMKGHSHVYWYRQLPEEGLKFMVYLQKENIIDESGMPKERFSAEFPKEGPSILRIQQVVRGDSAAYFCASSPLQGANTIYFGEGSWLTVV.

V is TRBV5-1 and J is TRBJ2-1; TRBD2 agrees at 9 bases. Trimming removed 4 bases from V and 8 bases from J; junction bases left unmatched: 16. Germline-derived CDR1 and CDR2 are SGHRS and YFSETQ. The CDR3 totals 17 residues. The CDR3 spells CASSLEYGTSPLDEQFF. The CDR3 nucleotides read TGCGCCAGCAGCCTCGAATACGGGACTAGCCCTCTTGATGAGCAGTTCTTC.

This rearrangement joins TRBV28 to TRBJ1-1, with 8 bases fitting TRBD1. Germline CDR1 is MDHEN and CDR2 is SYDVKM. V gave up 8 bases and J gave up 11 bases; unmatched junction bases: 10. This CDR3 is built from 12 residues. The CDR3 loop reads CASSRGQAGAFF. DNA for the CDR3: TGTGCCAGCTCCAGGGGACAGGCGGGGGCTTTCTTT.

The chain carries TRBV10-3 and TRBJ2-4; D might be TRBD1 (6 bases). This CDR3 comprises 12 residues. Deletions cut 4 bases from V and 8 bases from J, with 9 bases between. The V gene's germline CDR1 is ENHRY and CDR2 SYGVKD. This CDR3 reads CAISAQGDIQYF. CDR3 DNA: TGTGCCATCAGTGCACAGGGAGACATTCAGTACTTC.

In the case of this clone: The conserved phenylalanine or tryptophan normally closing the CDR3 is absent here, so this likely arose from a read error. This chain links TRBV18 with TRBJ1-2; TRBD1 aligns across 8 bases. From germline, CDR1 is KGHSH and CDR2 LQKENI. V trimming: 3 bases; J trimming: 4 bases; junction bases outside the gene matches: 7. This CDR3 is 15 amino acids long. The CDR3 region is CASSPFSGGVYGYTS. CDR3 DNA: TGTGCCAGCTCACCTTTTTCAGGGGGCGTCTATGGCTACACCTCC.

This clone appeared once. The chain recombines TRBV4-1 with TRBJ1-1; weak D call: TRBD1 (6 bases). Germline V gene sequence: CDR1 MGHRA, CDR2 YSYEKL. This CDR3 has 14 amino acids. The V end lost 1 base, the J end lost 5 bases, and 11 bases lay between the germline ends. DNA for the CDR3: TGCGCCAGCAGCCAAGGGACAGAAATGACTGAAGCTTTCTTT. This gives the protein CASSQGTEMTEAFF.

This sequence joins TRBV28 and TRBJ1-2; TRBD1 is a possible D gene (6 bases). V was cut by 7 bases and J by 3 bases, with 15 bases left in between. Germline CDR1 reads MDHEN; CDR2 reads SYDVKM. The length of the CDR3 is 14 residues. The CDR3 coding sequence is TGTGCCAGCAAAGCCCCAGGACAGTACTATGGCTACACCTTC. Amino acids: CASKAPGQYYGYTF.

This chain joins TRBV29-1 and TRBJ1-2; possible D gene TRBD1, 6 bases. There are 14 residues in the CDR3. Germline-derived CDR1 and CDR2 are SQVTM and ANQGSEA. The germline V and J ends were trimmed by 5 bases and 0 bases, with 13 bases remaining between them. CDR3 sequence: CSVLDRTANYGYTF. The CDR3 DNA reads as TGCAGCGTTCTAGACAGGACTGCTAACTATGGCTACACCTTC. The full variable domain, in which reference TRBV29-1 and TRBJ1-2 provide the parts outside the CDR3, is SAVISQKPSRDICQRGTSLTIQCQVDSQVTMMFWYRQQPGQSLTLIATANQGSEATYESGFVIDKFPISRPNLTFSTLTVSNMSPEDSSIYLCSVLDRTANYGYTFGSGTRLTVV.

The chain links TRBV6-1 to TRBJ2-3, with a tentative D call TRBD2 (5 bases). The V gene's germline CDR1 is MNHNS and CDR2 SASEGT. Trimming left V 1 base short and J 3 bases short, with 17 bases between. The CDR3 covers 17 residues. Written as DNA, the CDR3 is TGTGCCAGCAGTGAAGGGAGGCGGGTCATTGAAACAGATACGCAGTATTTT. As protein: CASSEGRRVIETDTQYF.

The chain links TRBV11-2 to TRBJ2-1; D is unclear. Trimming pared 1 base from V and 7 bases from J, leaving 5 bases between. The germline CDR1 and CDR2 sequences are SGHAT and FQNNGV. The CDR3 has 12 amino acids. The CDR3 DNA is TGTGCCAGCAGCTTAGCGGGTAATGAGCAGTTCTTC. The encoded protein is CASSLAGNEQFF.

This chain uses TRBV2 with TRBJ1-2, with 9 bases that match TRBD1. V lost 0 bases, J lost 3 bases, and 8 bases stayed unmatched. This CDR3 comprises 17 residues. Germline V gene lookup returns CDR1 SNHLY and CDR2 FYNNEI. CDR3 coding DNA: TGTGCCAGCAGTGAAGCGCTTCGACAGGGGGGTTACTATGGCTACACCTTC. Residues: CASSEALRQGGYYGYTF.

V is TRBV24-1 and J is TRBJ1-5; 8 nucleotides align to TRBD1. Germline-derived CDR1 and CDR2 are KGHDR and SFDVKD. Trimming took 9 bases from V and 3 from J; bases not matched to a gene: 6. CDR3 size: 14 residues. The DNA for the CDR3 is TGTGCCACCTTATGGACAGGGACCAATCAGCCCCAGCATTTT. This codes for CATLWTGTNQPQHF.

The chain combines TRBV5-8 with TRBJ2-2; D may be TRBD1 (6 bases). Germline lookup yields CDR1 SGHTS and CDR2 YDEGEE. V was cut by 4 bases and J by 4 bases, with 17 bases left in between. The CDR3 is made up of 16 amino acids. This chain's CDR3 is CASSKGQTWGTGELFF. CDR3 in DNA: TGTGCCAGCAGCAAGGGACAAACCTGGGGCACCGGGGAGCTGTTTTTT.

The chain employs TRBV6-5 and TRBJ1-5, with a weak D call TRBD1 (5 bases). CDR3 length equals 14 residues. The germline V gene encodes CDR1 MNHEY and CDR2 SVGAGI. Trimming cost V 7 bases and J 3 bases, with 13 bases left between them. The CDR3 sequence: CASTQGHLNQPQHF. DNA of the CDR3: TGTGCCAGCACCCAAGGACACCTCAATCAGCCCCAGCATTTT.

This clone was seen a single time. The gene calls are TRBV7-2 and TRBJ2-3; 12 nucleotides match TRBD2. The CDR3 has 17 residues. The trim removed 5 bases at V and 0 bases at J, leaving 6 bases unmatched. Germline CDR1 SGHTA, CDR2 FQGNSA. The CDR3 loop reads CASSPRLAGASTDTQYF. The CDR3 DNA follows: TGTGCCAGCAGCCCACGACTAGCGGGGGCTAGCACAGATACGCAGTATTTT.

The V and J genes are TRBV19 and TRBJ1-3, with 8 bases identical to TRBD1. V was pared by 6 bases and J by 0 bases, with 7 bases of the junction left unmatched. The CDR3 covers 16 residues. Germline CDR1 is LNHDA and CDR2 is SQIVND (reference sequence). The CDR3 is CASRQDRGVSGNTIYF. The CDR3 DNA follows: TGTGCCAGTAGACAAGACAGGGGAGTCTCTGGAAACACCATATATTTT.

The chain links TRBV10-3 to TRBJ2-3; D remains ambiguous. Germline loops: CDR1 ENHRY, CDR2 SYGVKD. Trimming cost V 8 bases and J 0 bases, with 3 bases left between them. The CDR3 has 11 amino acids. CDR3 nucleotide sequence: TGTGCCATCGCGAGCACAGATACGCAGTATTTT. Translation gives CAIASTDTQYF.

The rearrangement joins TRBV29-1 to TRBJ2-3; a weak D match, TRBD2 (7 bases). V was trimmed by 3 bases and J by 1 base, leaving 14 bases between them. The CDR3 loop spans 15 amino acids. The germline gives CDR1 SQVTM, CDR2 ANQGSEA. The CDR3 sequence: CSVEGGAEGTDTQYF. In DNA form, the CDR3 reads TGCAGCGTTGAGGGGGGGGCTGAGGGCACAGATACGCAGTATTTT.

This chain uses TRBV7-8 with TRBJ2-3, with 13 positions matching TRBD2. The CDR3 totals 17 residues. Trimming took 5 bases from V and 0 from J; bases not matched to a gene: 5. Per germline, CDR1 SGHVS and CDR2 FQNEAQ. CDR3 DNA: TGTGCCAGCAGCCGACTAGCGGGAGGCGCTAGCACAGATACGCAGTATTTT. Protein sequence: CASSRLAGGASTDTQYF.

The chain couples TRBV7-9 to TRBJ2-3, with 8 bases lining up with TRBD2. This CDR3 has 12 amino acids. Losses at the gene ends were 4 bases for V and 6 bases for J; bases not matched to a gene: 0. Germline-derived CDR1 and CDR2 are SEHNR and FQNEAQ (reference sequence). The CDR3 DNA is TGTGCCAGCAGCTCTAGCGGGGATACGCAGTATTTT. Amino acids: CASSSSGDTQYF.

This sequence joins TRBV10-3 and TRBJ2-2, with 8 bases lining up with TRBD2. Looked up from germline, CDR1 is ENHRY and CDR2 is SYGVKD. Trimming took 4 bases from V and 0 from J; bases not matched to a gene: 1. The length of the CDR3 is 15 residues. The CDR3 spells CAISGGLANTGELFF. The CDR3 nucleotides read TGTGCCATCAGTGGGGGACTAGCGAACACCGGGGAGCTGTTTTTT.

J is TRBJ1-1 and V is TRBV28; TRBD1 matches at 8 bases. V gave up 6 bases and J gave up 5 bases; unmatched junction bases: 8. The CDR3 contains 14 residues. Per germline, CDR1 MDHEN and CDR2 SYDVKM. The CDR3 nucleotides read TGTGCCAGCAGCCCCCCAGGGGGCCGGACTGAAGCTTTCTTT. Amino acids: CASSPPGGRTEAFF.